Listed below are T cell receptor beta chains from one sample, sequenced in a study of STAT3 mutations in large granular lymphocyte leukemia. Data came from immunoSEQ multiplex PCR; TCRdb stores just in-frame clones and leaves some out. The sample has roughly 40,000 clones; around nine tenths are singletons. Input material: PBMCs. These receptors originate from a human donor with T large granular lymphocyte leukemia. Some clones in this sample may be carry-over from other donors' samples. The CDR3 runs from the conserved cysteine through the conserved F or W. A D gene is named only where the DNA matches it firmly. For some rows the clone size is stated as once, few or many, or as a class when expanded; others skip it.

D gene	clone size	J gene	V gene	CDR3 protein	CDR3 DNA
NA	NA	TRBJ1-2	TRBV30	CAWAANFPLNLEGYTF	TGTGCCTGGGCCGCCAATTTTCCTTTAAACCTTGAGGGCTACACCTTC
NA	NA	TRBJ2-5	TRBV7-9	CASSLSRSETQYF	TGTGCCAGCAGCTTAAGTCGGTCAGAGACCCAGTACTTC
NA	few	TRBJ1-2	TRBV28	CASSLGPFYGYTF	TGTGCCAGCAGTTTAGGACCTTTCTATGGCTACACCTTC
NA	NA	TRBJ2-5	TRBV7-2	CASSLAGVEETQYF	TGTGCCAGCAGCTTAGCGGGGGTAGAGGAGACCCAGTACTTC
NA	NA	TRBJ1-1	TRBV5-6	CASSLKRWQGAEAFF	TGTGCCAGCAGCTTGAAGCGCTGGCAGGGAGCTGAAGCTTTCTTT
NA	NA	TRBJ2-6	TRBV5-4	CASSFGGSGANVLTF	TGTGCCAGCAGCTTCGGGGGATCTGGGGCCAACGTCCTGACTTTC
TRBD1	NA	TRBJ2-3	TRBV4-1	CASRDRGTDTQYF	TGCGCCAGCAGAGACAGGGGCACAGATACGCAGTATTTT
NA	NA	TRBJ1-4	TRBV7-9	CASSPAGSFEKLFF	TGTGCCAGCAGCCCAGCCGGCTCATTTGAAAAACTGTTTTTT
NA	NA	TRBJ2-2	TRBV30	CAWRDNSRGGLFF	TGTGCCTGGAGAGATAATTCCAGGGGCGGGCTGTTTTTT
NA	once	TRBJ2-7	TRBV7-9	CASSRQSYEQYF	TGTGCCAGCAGCAGACAGAGCTACGAGCAGTACTTC
TRBD1	once	TRBJ1-2	TRBV29-1	CSVDRRDRNYGYTF	TGCAGCGTTGATCGCCGGGACAGGAACTATGGCTACACCTTC
NA	NA	TRBJ1-6	TRBV23-1	CASSQFPLRQPSLDSPLHF	TGCGCCAGCAGTCAATTCCCTTTGCGACAGCCTAGTCTAGATTCACCCCTCCACTTT
NA	NA	TRBJ2-1	TRBV5-1	CASSLGVGRLNEQFF	TGCGCCAGCAGCTTGGGGGTAGGGAGGCTCAATGAGCAGTTCTTC
NA	NA	TRBJ2-3	TRBV4-2	CASSQDPGGTDTQYF	TGTGCCAGCAGCCAAGATCCCGGGGGCACAGATACGCAGTATTTT
NA	NA	TRBJ1-1	TRBV5-1	CASSSAGPEREAFF	TGCGCCAGCAGCTCAGCAGGCCCCGAGAGGGAAGCTTTCTTT
TRBD1	NA	TRBJ1-2	TRBV20-1	CSAPGGGYTF	TGCAGTGCCCCAGGGGGGGGCTACACCTTC
NA	NA	TRBJ1-5	TRBV7-9	CASSLPGGNQPQHF	TGTGCCAGCAGCTTACCGGGCGGAAATCAGCCCCAGCATTTT
NA	NA	TRBJ2-2	TRBV7-8	CASSGYTGELFF	TGTGCCAGCAGCGGTTACACCGGGGAGCTGTTTTTT
TRBD2	NA	TRBJ2-2	TRBV7-9	CASVTSGGTNTGELFF	TGTGCCAGCGTCACTAGCGGGGGGACTAACACCGGGGAGCTGTTTTTT
NA	NA	TRBJ1-2	TRBV27	CASRAGTVNYGYTF	TGTGCCAGCAGAGCCGGGACGGTGAACTATGGCTACACCTTC
NA	NA	TRBJ2-2	TRBV5-4	CASSLGPGTGELFF	TGTGCCAGCAGCTTGGGGCCGGGGACCGGGGAGCTGTTTTTT
NA	NA	TRBJ2-4	TRBV6-6	CAAKEENIQYF	TGTGCCGCCAAGGAGGAAAACATTCAGTACTTC
NA	NA	TRBJ2-7	TRBV13	CASSPSWTTYEQYF	TGTGCCAGCAGCCCCAGTTGGACAACGTACGAGCAGTACTTC
NA	NA	TRBJ1-3	TRBV4-1	CASSQVGRDSGNTIYF	TGCGCCAGCAGCCAAGTAGGACGGGACTCTGGAAACACCATATATTTT
NA	NA	TRBJ1-1	TRBV19	CASSIGAGPTEAFF	TGTGCCAGTAGTATAGGGGCAGGCCCCACTGAAGCTTTCTTT
TRBD1	NA	TRBJ2-7	TRBV11-3	CASSSGVGQGREQYF	TGTGCCAGCAGCTCTGGGGTTGGACAGGGGAGAGAGCAGTACTTC
NA	few	TRBJ1-5	TRBV6-6	CASSYDGNQPQHF	TGTGCCAGCAGTTACGACGGGAATCAGCCCCAGCATTTT
TRBD1	NA	TRBJ2-2	TRBV13	CASRGTGTGELFF	TGTGCCAGCAGAGGGACAGGTACCGGGGAGCTGTTTTTT
NA	NA	TRBJ2-3	TRBV20-1	CRRRGTDTQYF	TGCAGGCGGCGGGGTACAGATACGCAGTATTTT
TRBD1	NA	TRBJ2-2	TRBV5-5	CASSLVPGGYTGELFF	TGTGCCAGCAGCTTGGTGCCAGGGGGCTACACCGGGGAGCTGTTTTTT
NA	NA	TRBJ1-5	TRBV6-5	CASSSGPNQPQHF	TGTGCCAGCAGTTCAGGGCCCAATCAGCCCCAGCATTTT
NA	NA	TRBJ1-1	TRBV4-1	CASSRPRGKPNTEAFF	TGCGCCAGCAGCCGACCCAGGGGAAAGCCGAACACTGAAGCTTTCTTT
NA	NA	TRBJ2-1	TRBV6-5	CASSYEVSYNEQFF	TGTGCCAGCAGTTACGAGGTCTCCTACAATGAGCAGTTCTTC
NA	NA	TRBJ2-5	TRBV5-4	CASSLMQGKETQYF	TGTGCCAGCAGCTTAATGCAGGGCAAAGAGACCCAGTACTTC
NA	once	TRBJ2-3	TRBV19	CASRWGHGTDTQYF	TGTGCCAGTCGCTGGGGCCATGGCACAGATACGCAGTATTTT
NA	NA	TRBJ1-2	TRBV27	CASSSHLRGDGGYTF	TGTGCCAGCAGTTCCCATCTTCGGGGGGACGGTGGCTACACCTTC
NA	NA	TRBJ2-5	TRBV5-6	CASSRQGFRETQYF	TGTGCCAGCAGCCGGCAGGGGTTCCGAGAGACCCAGTACTTC
NA	NA	TRBJ2-4	TRBV11-2	CASSLGPQNIQYF	TGTGCCAGCAGTTTAGGGCCCCAAAACATTCAGTACTTC
TRBD1	NA	TRBJ2-4	TRBV6-6	CASSYPGTGYNIQYF	TGTGCCAGCAGTTACCCCGGGACAGGGTATAACATTCAGTACTTC
TRBD2	NA	TRBJ2-3	TRBV5-1	CASSWDVSGGTDTQYF	TGCGCCAGCAGCTGGGATGTTAGCGGGGGCACAGATACGCAGTATTTT
NA	NA	TRBJ2-6	TRBV27	CASSFGKLLGTGANVLTF	TGTGCCAGCAGTTTCGGGAAACTTTTGGGGACGGGGGCCAACGTCCTGACTTTC
NA	once	TRBJ1-6	TRBV7-2	CASSSLLALHF	TGTGCCAGCAGCTCCCTCCTTGCCCTCCACTTT
NA	NA	TRBJ1-2	TRBV29-1	CSVEDLPMKYGYTF	TGCAGCGTTGAAGATCTTCCAATGAAGTATGGCTACACCTTC
NA	NA	TRBJ1-4	TRBV7-9	CASSFGTVEKLFF	TGTGCCAGCAGCTTCGGGACGGTTGAAAAACTGTTTTTT
TRBD1	NA	TRBJ1-2	TRBV19	CASSGTGWGYTF	TGTGCCAGTAGCGGGACAGGCTGGGGCTACACCTTC
TRBD1	NA	TRBJ1-1	TRBV5-4	CASSQGTGMNTEAFF	TGTGCCAGCAGCCAGGGGACAGGGATGAACACTGAAGCTTTCTTT
NA	NA	TRBJ2-2	TRBV7-9	CASSLPGGGTGELFF	TGTGCCAGCAGCTTACCGGGGGGCGGAACCGGGGAGCTGTTTTTT
NA	NA	TRBJ2-7	TRBV9	CASSARTEDYEQYF	TGTGCCAGCAGCGCTCGAACAGAGGACTACGAGCAGTACTTC
NA	NA	TRBJ2-2	TRBV29-1	CSGTRGPTGELFF	TGCAGCGGTACCAGGGGCCCAACCGGGGAGCTGTTTTTT
NA	NA	TRBJ2-3	TRBV2	CASSEMGLERDTQYF	TGTGCCAGCAGTGAAATGGGACTCGAACGGGATACGCAGTATTTT